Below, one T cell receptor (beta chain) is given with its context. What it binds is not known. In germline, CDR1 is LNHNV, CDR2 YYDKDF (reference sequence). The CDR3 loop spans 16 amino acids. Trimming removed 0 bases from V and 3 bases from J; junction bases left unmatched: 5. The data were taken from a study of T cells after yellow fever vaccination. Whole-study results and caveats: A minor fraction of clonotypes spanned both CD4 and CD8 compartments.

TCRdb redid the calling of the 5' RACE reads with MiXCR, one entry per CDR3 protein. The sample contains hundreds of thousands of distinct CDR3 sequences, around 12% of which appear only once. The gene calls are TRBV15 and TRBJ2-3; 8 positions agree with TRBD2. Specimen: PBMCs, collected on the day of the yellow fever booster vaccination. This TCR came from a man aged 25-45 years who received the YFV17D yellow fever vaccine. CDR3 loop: CATSRDQKRETDTQYF. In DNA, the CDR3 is TGTGCCACCAGCAGAGATCAAAAGCGGGAGACAGATACGCAGTATTTT.